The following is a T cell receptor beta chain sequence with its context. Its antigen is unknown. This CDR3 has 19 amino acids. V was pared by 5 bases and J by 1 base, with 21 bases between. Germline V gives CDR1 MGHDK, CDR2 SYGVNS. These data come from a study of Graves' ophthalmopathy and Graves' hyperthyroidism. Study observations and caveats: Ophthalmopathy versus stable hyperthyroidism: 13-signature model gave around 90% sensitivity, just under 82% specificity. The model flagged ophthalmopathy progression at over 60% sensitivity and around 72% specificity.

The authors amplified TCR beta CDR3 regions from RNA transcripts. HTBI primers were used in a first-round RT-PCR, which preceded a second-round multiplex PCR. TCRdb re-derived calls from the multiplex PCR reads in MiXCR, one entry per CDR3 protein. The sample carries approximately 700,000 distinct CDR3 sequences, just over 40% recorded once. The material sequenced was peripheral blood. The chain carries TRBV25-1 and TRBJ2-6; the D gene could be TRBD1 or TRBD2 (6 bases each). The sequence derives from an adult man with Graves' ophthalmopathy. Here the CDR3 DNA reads TGTGCCAGCAGTCCTTCGGGGGACAAGGAATTTTCTGGGGCCAACGTCCTGACTTTC. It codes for CASSPSGDKEFSGANVLTF.